This is a list of T cell receptor beta chains from one sample in a study of cytomegalovirus exposure and HLA in healthy donors. The assay was immunoSEQ multiplex PCR, and TCRdb's table has in-frame clones only and misses some. Of some 110,000 clones detected, approximately 86% appear once; the ten largest clones hold 4% to 5.5%. Specimen: PBMCs. The receptor source for this set is a man in his late teens or twenties in good health and CMV-seropositive. Each CDR3 is given with its conserved first and last residue. The order of the fields is J gene, V gene, CDR3 protein.

J gene: TRBJ2-2
V gene: TRBV5-4
CDR3 protein: CASGFQGDTGELFF

J gene: TRBJ2-3
V gene: TRBV2
CDR3 protein: CARTGTGNLDTQYF

J gene: TRBJ1-2
V gene: TRBV2
CDR3 protein: CASSEGGGSRYGYTF

J gene: TRBJ2-3
V gene: TRBV5-4
CDR3 protein: CASSLGLASTDTQYF

J gene: TRBJ1-2
V gene: TRBV5-5
CDR3 protein: CASSLDWAGNYGYTF

J gene: TRBJ2-5
V gene: TRBV9
CDR3 protein: CASSGGSIRQETQYF

J gene: TRBJ2-1
V gene: TRBV7-8
CDR3 protein: CASSWTPGTVDYNEQFF

J gene: TRBJ1-2
V gene: TRBV19
CDR3 protein: CASSAGSNYGYTF

J gene: TRBJ1-3
V gene: TRBV10-3
CDR3 protein: CAISEDRGRGNTIYF

J gene: TRBJ2-7
V gene: TRBV7-8
CDR3 protein: CASSLSGGGNEQYF

J gene: TRBJ1-1
V gene: TRBV7-2
CDR3 protein: CASSLGGVGNTEAFF

J gene: TRBJ2-3
V gene: TRBV7-2
CDR3 protein: CASSLGGGPGTDTQYF

J gene: TRBJ1-5
V gene: TRBV19
CDR3 protein: CASSGDSHQPQHF

J gene: TRBJ2-7
V gene: TRBV7-9
CDR3 protein: CASSRSPSGGFSYEQYF

J gene: TRBJ2-3
V gene: TRBV5-6
CDR3 protein: CASSTQGFVGTDTQYF

J gene: TRBJ2-6
V gene: TRBV27
CDR3 protein: CASSFARGETGANVLTF

J gene: TRBJ2-4
V gene: TRBV13
CDR3 protein: CASSPRRAYNIQYF